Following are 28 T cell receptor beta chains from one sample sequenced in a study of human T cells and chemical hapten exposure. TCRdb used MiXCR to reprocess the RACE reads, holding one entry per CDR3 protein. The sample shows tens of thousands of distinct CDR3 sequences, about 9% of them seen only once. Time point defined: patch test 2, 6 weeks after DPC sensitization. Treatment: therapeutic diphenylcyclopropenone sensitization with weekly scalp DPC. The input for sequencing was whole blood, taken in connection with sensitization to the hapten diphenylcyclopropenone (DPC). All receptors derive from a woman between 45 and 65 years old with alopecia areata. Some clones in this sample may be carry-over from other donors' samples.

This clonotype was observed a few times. The CDR3: CASTVAGIPDTQYF. The DNA for the CDR3 is TGTGCCAGCACAGTAGCGGGGATTCCGGATACGCAGTATTTT. The rearrangement uses TRBV6-2 or TRBV6-3 and TRBJ2-3; 8 bases match TRBD2. J gave up 6 bases and V 7 bases, and 9 bases lay outside the gene matches. The CDR3 loop spans 14 amino acids. The germline V gene has CDR1 MNHEY and CDR2 SVGEGT.

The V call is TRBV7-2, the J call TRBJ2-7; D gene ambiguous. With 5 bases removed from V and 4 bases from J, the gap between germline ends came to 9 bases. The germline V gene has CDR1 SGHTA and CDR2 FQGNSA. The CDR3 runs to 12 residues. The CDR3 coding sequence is TGTGCCAGCAGCCTTAACCTTTACGAGCAGTACTTC. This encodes CASSLNLYEQYF. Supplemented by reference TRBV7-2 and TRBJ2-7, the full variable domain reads GAGVSQSPSNKVTEKGKDVELRCDPISGHTALYWYRQSLGQGLEFLIYFQGNSAPDKSGLPSDRFSAERTGGSVSTLTIQRTQQEDSAVYLCASSLNLYEQYFGPGTRLTVT.

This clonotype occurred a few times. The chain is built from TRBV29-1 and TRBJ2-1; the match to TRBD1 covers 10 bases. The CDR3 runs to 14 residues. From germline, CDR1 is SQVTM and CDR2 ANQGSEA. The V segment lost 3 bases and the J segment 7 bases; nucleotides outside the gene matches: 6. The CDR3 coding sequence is TGCAGCGTTGATCTGGACAGGGGGGGGAATGAGCAGTTCTTC. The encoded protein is CSVDLDRGGNEQFF.

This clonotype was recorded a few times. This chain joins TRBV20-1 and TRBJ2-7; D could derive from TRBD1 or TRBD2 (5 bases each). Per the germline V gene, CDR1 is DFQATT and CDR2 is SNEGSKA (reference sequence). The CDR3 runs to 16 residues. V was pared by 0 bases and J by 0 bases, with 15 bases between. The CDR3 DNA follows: TGCAGTGCTAGAGACCCCTTCTGGGGGAGCTCCTACGAGCAGTACTTC. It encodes CSARDPFWGSSYEQYF.

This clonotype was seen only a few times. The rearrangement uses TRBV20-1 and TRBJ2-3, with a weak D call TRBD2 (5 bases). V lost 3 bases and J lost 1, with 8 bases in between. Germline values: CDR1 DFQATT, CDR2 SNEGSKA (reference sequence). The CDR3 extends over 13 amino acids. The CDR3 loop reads CSARAEGTDTQYF. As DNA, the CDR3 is TGCAGTGCTAGGGCGGAGGGCACAGATACGCAGTATTTT.

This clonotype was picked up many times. CDR3 sequence reads: CASSFPGNTEAFF. The CDR3 coding sequence is TGTGCCAGCAGTTTCCCGGGGAACACTGAAGCTTTCTTT. The chain is built from TRBV12-3 or TRBV12-4 and TRBJ1-1, with D unclear. The V and J ends lost 3 bases and 1 base respectively, with 6 bases between them. The CDR3 covers 13 residues.

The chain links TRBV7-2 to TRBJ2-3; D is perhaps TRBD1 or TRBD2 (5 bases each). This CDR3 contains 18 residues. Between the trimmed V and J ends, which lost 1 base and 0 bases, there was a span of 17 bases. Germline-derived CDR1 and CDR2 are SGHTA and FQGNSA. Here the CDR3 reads CASSLVAGAGKSTDTQYF. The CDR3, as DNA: TGTGCCAGCAGCTTAGTAGCCGGGGCAGGGAAGAGCACAGATACGCAGTATTTT.

The CDR3 nucleotides are TGTGCCACGACACAGGGGGCCCCCTATGGCTACACCTTC. Translation gives CATTQGAPYGYTF. The chain employs TRBV7-2 and TRBJ1-2, with TRBD1 matching 9 bases. CDR3 length equals 13 residues. Germline V gives CDR1 SGHTA, CDR2 FQGNSA. V shed 10 bases and J 4 bases; nucleotides not matched to a gene: 7.

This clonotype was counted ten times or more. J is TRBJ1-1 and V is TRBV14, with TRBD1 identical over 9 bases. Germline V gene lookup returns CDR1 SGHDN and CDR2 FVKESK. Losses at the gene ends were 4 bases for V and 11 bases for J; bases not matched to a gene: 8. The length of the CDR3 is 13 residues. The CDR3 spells CASSPHPGQGAFF. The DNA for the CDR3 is TGTGCCAGCAGCCCCCATCCAGGACAGGGGGCTTTCTTT.

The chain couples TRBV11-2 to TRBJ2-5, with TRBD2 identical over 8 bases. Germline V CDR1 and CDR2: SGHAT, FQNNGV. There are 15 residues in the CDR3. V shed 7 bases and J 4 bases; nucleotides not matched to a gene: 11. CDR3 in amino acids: CASNSAGGGRETQYF. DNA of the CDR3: TGTGCCAGCAACTCGGCGGGGGGCGGGAGAGAGACCCAGTACTTC.

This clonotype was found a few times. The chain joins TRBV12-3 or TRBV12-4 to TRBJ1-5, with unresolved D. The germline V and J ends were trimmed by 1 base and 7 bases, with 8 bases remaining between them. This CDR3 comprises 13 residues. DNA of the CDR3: TGTGCCAGCAGTTTAGGCGGGTGGCAGCCCCAGCATTTT. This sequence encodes CASSLGGWQPQHF.

The CDR3 DNA sequence: TGCAGCGTTGAATTTAGCGGGAGGCTGGATACGCAGTATTTT. It encodes CSVEFSGRLDTQYF. The chain has TRBV29-1 and TRBJ2-3, with 10 bases matching TRBD2. The CDR3 runs 14 residues. V trimming: 2 bases; J trimming: 6 bases; junction bases outside the gene matches: 5. The germline V gene has CDR1 SQVTM and CDR2 ANQGSEA.

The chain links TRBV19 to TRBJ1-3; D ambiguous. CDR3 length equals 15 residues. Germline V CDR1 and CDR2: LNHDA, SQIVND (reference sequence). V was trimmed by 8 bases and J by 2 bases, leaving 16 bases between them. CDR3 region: CASSSRRVPGNTIYF. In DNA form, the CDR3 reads TGTGCCAGTTCCTCACGGAGGGTCCCTGGAAACACCATATATTTT.

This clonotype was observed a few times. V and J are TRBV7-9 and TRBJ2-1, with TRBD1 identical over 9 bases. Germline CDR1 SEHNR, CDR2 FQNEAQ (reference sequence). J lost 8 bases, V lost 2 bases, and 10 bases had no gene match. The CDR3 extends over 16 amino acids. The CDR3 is CASSLPGQGKRDEQFF. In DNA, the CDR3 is TGTGCCAGCAGCTTACCCGGACAGGGGAAGAGGGATGAGCAGTTCTTC.

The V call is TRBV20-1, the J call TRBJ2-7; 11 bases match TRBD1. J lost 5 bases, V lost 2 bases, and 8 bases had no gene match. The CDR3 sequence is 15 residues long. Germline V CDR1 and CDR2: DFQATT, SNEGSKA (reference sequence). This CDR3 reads CSARLRGQGENEQYF. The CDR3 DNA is TGCAGTGCTAGACTTAGGGGACAGGGGGAAAACGAGCAGTACTTC.

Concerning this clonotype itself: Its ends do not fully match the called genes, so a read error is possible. The CDR3 bases are TGTGCCAGCAGCTTAGCCGGGTCCAATGCCTACGAGCGGTACTTC. It specifies CASSLAGSNAYERYF. This chain joins TRBV11-2 and TRBJ2-7; D is ambiguous. The CDR3 is 15 amino acids. Germline V gene sequence: CDR1 SGHAT, CDR2 FQNNGV.

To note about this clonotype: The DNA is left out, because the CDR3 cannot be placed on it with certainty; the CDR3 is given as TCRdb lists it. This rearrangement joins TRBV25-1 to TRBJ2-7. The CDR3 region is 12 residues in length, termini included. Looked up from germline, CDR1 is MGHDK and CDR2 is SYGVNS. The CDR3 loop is CASSSSQYEQYF.

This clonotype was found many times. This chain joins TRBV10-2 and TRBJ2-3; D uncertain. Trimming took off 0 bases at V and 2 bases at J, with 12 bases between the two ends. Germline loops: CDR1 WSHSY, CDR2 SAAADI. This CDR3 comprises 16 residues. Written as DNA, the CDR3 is TGCGCCAGCAGTGAGTCTCGGATTTCCCCCACAGATACGCAGTATTTT. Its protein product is CASSESRISPTDTQYF.

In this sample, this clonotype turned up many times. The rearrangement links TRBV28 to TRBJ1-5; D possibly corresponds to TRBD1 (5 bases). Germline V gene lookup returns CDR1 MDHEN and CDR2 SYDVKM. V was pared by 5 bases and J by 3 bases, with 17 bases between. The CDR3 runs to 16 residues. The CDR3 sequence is CASSTPSGTFNQPQHF. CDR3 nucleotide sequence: TGTGCCAGCAGTACCCCATCCGGGACGTTCAATCAGCCCCAGCATTTT.

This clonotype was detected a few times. As DNA, the CDR3 is TGCAGTGCGCCAGCCGGGACACGGGATTACGAGCAGTACTTC. This translates into CSAPAGTRDYEQYF. This chain connects TRBV20-1 to TRBJ2-7, with D possibly being TRBD1 (6 bases). CDR1 is DFQATT, CDR2 SNEGSKA, per germline (reference sequence). CDR3 length: 14 residues. V lost 6 bases and J 4 bases, leaving 19 bases between the germline ends.

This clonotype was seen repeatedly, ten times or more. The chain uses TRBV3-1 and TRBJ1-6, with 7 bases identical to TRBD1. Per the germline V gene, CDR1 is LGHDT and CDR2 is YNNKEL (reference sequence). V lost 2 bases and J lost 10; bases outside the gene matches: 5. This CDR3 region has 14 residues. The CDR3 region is CASSQRRGGSPLHF. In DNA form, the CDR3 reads TGTGCCAGCAGCCAAAGAAGAGGGGGCTCACCCCTCCACTTT.

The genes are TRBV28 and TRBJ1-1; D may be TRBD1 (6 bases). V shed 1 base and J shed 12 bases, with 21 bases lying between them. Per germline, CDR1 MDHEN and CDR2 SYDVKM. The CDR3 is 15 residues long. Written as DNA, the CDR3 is TGTGCCAGCAGTTTATTAGGGGGGGATCGCAGAGGGACTTTCTTT. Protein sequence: CASSLLGGDRRGTFF. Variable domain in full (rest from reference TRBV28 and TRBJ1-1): DVKVTQSSRYLVKRTGEKVFLECVQDMDHENMFWYRQDPGLGLRLIYFSYDVKMKEKGDIPEGYSVSREKKERFSLILESASTNQTSMYLCASSLLGGDRRGTFFGQGTRLTVV.

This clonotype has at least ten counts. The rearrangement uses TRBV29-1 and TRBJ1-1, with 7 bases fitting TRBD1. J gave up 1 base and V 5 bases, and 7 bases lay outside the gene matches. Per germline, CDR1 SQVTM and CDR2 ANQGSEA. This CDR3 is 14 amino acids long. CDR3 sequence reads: CSVRTGERNTEAFF. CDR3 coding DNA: TGCAGCGTTAGGACAGGAGAGAGGAACACTGAAGCTTTCTTT.

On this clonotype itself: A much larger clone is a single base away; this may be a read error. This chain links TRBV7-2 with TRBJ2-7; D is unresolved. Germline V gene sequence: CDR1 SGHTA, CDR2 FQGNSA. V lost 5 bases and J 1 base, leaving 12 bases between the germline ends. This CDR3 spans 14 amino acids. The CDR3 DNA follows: TGTGCCAGCAGCCTGGCTTGCGGTTCCTACGAGCAGTACTTC. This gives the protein CASSLACGSYEQYF.

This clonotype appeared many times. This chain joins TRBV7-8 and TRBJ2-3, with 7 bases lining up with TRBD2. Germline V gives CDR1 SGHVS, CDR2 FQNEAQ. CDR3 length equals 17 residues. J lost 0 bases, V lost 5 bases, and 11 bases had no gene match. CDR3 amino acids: CASSRALAVFSTDTQYF. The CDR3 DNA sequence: TGTGCCAGCAGCCGCGCGCTAGCGGTCTTTAGCACAGATACGCAGTATTTT.

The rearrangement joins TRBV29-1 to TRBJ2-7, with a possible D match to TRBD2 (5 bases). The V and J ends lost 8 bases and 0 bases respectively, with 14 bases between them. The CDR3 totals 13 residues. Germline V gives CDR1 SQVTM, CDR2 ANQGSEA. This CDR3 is CSSRGPSSYEQYF. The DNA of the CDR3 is TGCAGCTCTCGGGGTCCGAGCTCCTACGAGCAGTACTTC.

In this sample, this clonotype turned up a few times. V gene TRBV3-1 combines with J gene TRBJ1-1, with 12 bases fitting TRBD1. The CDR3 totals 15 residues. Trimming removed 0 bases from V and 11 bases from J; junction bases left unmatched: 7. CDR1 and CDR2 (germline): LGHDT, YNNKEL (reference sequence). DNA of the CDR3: TGTGCCAGCAGCCAAGAGCCGGGACAGGGGGCTAGGGCTTTCTTT. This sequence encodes CASSQEPGQGARAFF. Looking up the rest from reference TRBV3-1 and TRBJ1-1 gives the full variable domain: DTAVSQTPKYLVTQMGNDKSIKCEQNLGHDTMYWYKQDSKKFLKIMFSYNNKELIINETVPNRFSPKSPDKAHLNLHINSLELGDSAVYFCASSQEPGQGARAFFGQGTRLTVV.

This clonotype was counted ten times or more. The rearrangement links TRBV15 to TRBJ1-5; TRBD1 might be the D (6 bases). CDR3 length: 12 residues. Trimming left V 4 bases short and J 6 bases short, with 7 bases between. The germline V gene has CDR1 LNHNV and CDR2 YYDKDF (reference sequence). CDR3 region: CATSTGAQPQHF. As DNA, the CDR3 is TGTGCCACCAGCACAGGGGCTCAGCCCCAGCATTTT.